The 6 T cell receptor beta chains below were found in one sample sequenced in a study of shared clonotypes between healthy human individuals. Method: immunoSEQ multiplex PCR; TCRdb's copy keeps in-frame clones and lacks some. The profile shows some 500,000 clones, about 80% of them singletons. Sequences were obtained from PBMCs. Receptor source: a woman aged 40 to 50 in good health. Some clones in this sample may be carry-over from other donors' samples.

The chain has TRBV9 and TRBJ2-3; D might be TRBD1 or TRBD2, each matching 6 bases. The germline V gene has CDR1 SGDLS and CDR2 YYNGEE. V was shortened by 1 base and J by 1 base, with 13 bases between the two germline ends. This CDR3 has 16 residues. This CDR3 is CASSVLGGQGTDTQYF. CDR3 coding DNA: TGTGCCAGCAGCGTACTCGGGGGCCAGGGCACAGATACGCAGTATTTT.

The V gene is TRBV7-8, the J gene TRBJ1-2; possibly TRBD1 for D (5 bases). The CDR3 runs 14 residues. Trimming pared 4 bases from V and 6 bases from J, leaving 15 bases between. CDR1 SGHVS and CDR2 FQNEAQ come from the germline V gene. Written as DNA, the CDR3 is TGTGCCAGCAGCTATGACAGACGAGGGAATGGCTACACCTTC. It encodes CASSYDRRGNGYTF.

The chain uses TRBV7-3 and TRBJ2-3; no firm D call. Trimming stripped 5 bases from V and 1 base from J, with 7 bases between. The CDR3 consists of 13 residues. CDR1 is SGHTA and CDR2 is FQGTGA in the germline V gene. CDR3 sequence: CASSRVRTDTQYF. CDR3 DNA sequence: TGTGCCAGCAGCAGGGTTCGCACAGATACGCAGTATTTT.

The chain couples TRBV15 to TRBJ1-2; 8 nucleotides line up with TRBD1. The CDR3 length is 14 residues. Unmatched junction bases numbered 5, after V lost 0 bases and J lost 8 bases. The V gene's germline CDR1 is LNHNV and CDR2 YYDKDF (reference sequence). CDR3 residues: CATSRDRGRKGYTF. In DNA form, the CDR3 reads TGTGCCACCAGCAGAGACAGGGGGCGGAAGGGCTACACCTTC.

The chain has TRBV4-2 and TRBJ2-3; 9 bases align to TRBD2. Germline trimming cut 5 bases from V and 7 bases from J; bases unmatched to any gene: 16. The CDR3 has 17 amino acids. CDR1 and CDR2 (germline): LGHNA, YNFKEQ. Here the CDR3 DNA reads TGTGCCAGCAGCGCTAACTTTAGGCGGGAGGGCCTACATACGCAGTATTTT. It yields the protein CASSANFRREGLHTQYF.

This chain uses TRBV7-9 with TRBJ2-7; D perhaps matches TRBD1 (6 bases). The CDR3 contains 13 residues. Germline values: CDR1 SEHNR, CDR2 FQNEAQ (reference sequence). The CDR3: CAATVTGSYEQYF. The DNA of the CDR3 is TGTGCAGCCACCGTGACAGGTTCCTACGAGCAGTACTTC.